The 20 T cell receptor beta chains in this list originate from one sample, sequenced in a study of T-cell reconstitution after alpha-beta-depleted transplantation in children. Library preparation (for TCRbeta) was performed with unique molecular identifiers. Using its own MiXCR run on the PCR reads, TCRdb lists one record per CDR3 protein. The sample comprises 530,000 or so distinct CDR3 sequences, over 20% of which are singletons, and approximately 33% rests with the top ten. Specimen: PBMCs, collected before TCRalphabeta/CD19-depleted stem cell transplant. The receptors here all came from a boy younger than two with Wiskott-Aldrich syndrome, due to receive a stem cell transplant.

This clonotype showed up just a few times. The V and J genes are TRBV15 and TRBJ2-7, with TRBD2 matching 9 bases. This CDR3 has 19 residues. Trimming removed 0 bases from V and 4 bases from J; junction bases left unmatched: 16. The germline CDR1 and CDR2 sequences are LNHNV and YYDKDF (reference sequence). Here the CDR3 reads CATSRELGMGFSGRYEQYF. CDR3 coding DNA: TGTGCCACCAGCAGAGAGTTGGGGATGGGGTTTAGCGGGAGATACGAGCAGTACTTC. The complete variable domain, with remaining parts taken from reference TRBV15 and TRBJ2-7, reads DAMVIQNPRYQVTQFGKPVTLSCSQTLNHNVMYWYQQKSSQAPKLLFHYYDKDFNNEADTPDNFQSRRPNTSFCFLDIRSPGLGDTAMYLCATSRELGMGFSGRYEQYFGPGTRLTVT.

The chain combines TRBV29-1 with TRBJ2-2; the D is unclear. In germline, CDR1 is SQVTM, CDR2 ANQGSEA. V was trimmed by 4 bases and J by 2 bases, leaving 5 bases between them. The CDR3 is made up of 12 amino acids. The CDR3 DNA reads as TGCAGCGTTGCCGATAACACCGGGGAGCTGTTTTTT. This gives the protein CSVADNTGELFF.

V usage is TRBV7-2 and J usage is TRBJ2-7; 7 positions match TRBD2. The CDR3 runs 17 residues. Germline lookup yields CDR1 SGHTA and CDR2 FQGNSA. V gave up 5 bases and J gave up 0 bases; unmatched junction bases: 13. The CDR3 DNA is TGTGCCAGCAGCCGATCCGGGCTAGCGGATAGCTCCTACGAGCAGTACTTC. Encoded protein: CASSRSGLADSSYEQYF.

The gene calls are TRBV10-3 and TRBJ2-1; TRBD2 matches at 11 bases. Germline V gene lookup returns CDR1 ENHRY and CDR2 SYGVKD. The CDR3 sequence is 14 residues long. V shed 6 bases and J 3 bases; nucleotides not matched to a gene: 1. CDR3 coding DNA: TGTGCCATCAGGACTAGCGGGGACTACAATGAGCAGTTCTTC. This translates into CAIRTSGDYNEQFF.

The V call is TRBV5-5, the J call TRBJ1-3; perhaps TRBD1 as D (5 bases). Trimming pared 4 bases from V and 4 bases from J, leaving 15 bases between. Looked up from germline, CDR1 is SGHKS and CDR2 is YYEKEE (reference sequence). The CDR3 sequence is 15 residues long. In DNA form, the CDR3 reads TGTGCCAGCAGCCAACCCAGGGCGAACGGAAACACCATATATTTT. Protein product: CASSQPRANGNTIYF.

This clonotype occurred a few times. This chain uses TRBV5-5 with TRBJ2-3; 10 bases align to TRBD2. The germline V gene has CDR1 SGHKS and CDR2 YYEKEE (reference sequence). The CDR3 covers 17 residues. V gave up 4 bases and J gave up 4 bases; unmatched junction bases: 12. The CDR3 DNA follows: TGTGCCAGCAGCCCGAGGAGTACTAGCGGGATTTCAGATACGCAGTATTTT. Protein sequence: CASSPRSTSGISDTQYF. Full variable domain (remainder filled in from reference TRBV5-5 and TRBJ2-3): DAGVTQSPTHLIKTRGQQVTLRCSPISGHKSVSWYQQVLGQGPQFIFQYYEKEERGRGNFPDRFSARQFPNYSSELNVNALLLGDSALYLCASSPRSTSGISDTQYFGPGTRLTVL.

This clonotype occurred a few times. This chain uses TRBV29-1 with TRBJ2-7; maybe TRBD1 (6 bases). The CDR3 has 11 amino acids. CDR1 is SQVTM and CDR2 is ANQGSEA in the germline V gene. Trimming stripped 5 bases from V and 2 bases from J, with 7 bases between. The CDR3 reads CSVTGPYEQYF. In DNA form, the CDR3 reads TGCAGCGTTACAGGGCCCTACGAGCAGTACTTC.

This clonotype was observed a few times. V is TRBV18 and J is TRBJ2-2; D ambiguous. Looked up from germline, CDR1 is KGHSH and CDR2 is LQKENI. V was trimmed by 2 bases and J by 6 bases, leaving 10 bases between them. CDR3 size: 14 residues. The CDR3 coding sequence is TGTGCCAGCTCACCAAGTGGGTCAGCCGGGGAGCTGTTTTTT. It codes for CASSPSGSAGELFF.

The chain recombines TRBV12-3 or TRBV12-4 with TRBJ1-3; 9 bases are shared with TRBD1. The CDR3 contains 16 residues. With V trimmed by 7 bases and J by 4 bases, 11 bases remained unmatched. The CDR3 DNA reads as TGTGCCAGCATGGGGGGACAGGGTGGCTTCGGAAACACCATATATTTT. As protein: CASMGGQGGFGNTIYF.

The chain combines TRBV5-1 with TRBJ1-5; TRBD1 might be the D (6 bases). The length of the CDR3 is 15 residues. Germline assignment: CDR1 SGHRS and CDR2 YFSETQ. Trimming cost V 0 bases and J 5 bases, with 12 bases left between them. CDR3 in amino acids: CASSLAGGGDQPQHF. CDR3 nucleotides: TGCGCCAGCAGCTTGGCCGGGGGCGGGGATCAGCCCCAGCATTTT.

The rearrangement links TRBV3-1 to TRBJ2-7; a possible D gene is TRBD1 (6 bases). Germline V CDR1 and CDR2: LGHDT, YNNKEL (reference sequence). V was trimmed by 1 base and J by 2 bases, leaving 15 bases between them. The CDR3 consists of 16 residues. Here the CDR3 reads CASSQGNPTGTYEQYF. CDR3 in DNA: TGTGCCAGCAGCCAAGGGAATCCTACAGGGACCTACGAGCAGTACTTC.

This clonotype was counted only a few times. The V gene is TRBV30, the J gene TRBJ2-1; no firm D call. The CDR3 contains 14 residues. The germline V gene has CDR1 GTSNPN and CDR2 SVGIG (reference sequence). V was shortened by 0 bases and J by 2 bases, with 8 bases between the two germline ends. CDR3 residues: CAWSVSAAYNEQFF. The CDR3 DNA reads as TGTGCCTGGAGTGTATCCGCGGCCTACAATGAGCAGTTCTTC.

This chain uses TRBV6-5 with TRBJ2-1; TRBD1 agrees at 9 bases. CDR3 length: 15 residues. Germline V lookup: CDR1 MNHEY, CDR2 SVGAGI. The V gene end was trimmed by 3 bases and the J gene end by 9 bases; junction bases not matched to a gene: 9. This CDR3 reads CASSYLQGARGEQFF. The CDR3 coding sequence is TGTGCCAGCAGTTATCTACAGGGGGCGCGTGGTGAGCAGTTCTTC.

This clonotype was counted between two and nine times. This chain links TRBV20-1 with TRBJ2-7, with D unresolved. CDR3 size: 13 residues. The germline gives CDR1 DFQATT, CDR2 SNEGSKA (reference sequence). The germline V and J ends were trimmed by 6 bases and 0 bases, with 12 bases remaining between them. In DNA form, the CDR3 reads TGCAGTGCCTTACACTCATCCTCCTACGAGCAGTACTTC. As protein: CSALHSSSYEQYF.

The J gene is TRBJ2-1, the V gene TRBV3-1; D unclear. The CDR3 length is 14 residues. CDR1 and CDR2 (germline): LGHDT, YNNKEL (reference sequence). V lost 1 base and J lost 8, with 12 bases in between. CDR3 nucleotides: TGTGCCAGCAGCCAAGTTCCCCAGATCGATGAGCAGTTCTTC. Its translation: CASSQVPQIDEQFF.

The rearrangement uses TRBV24-1 and TRBJ2-5; 8 bases fit TRBD2. The junction had 11 bases not matched to a gene; V was cut back by 5 bases and J by 4 bases. The CDR3 is 16 residues long. Looked up from germline, CDR1 is KGHDR and CDR2 is SFDVKD. CDR3 sequence reads: CATSAGSGIIGETQYF. The CDR3 bases are TGTGCCACCAGTGCTGGTAGCGGGATTATAGGAGAGACCCAGTACTTC.

Only a few counts were recorded for this clonotype. The genes are TRBV20-1 and TRBJ2-7, with D possibly matching TRBD2 (6 bases). V was clipped by 6 bases and J by 5 bases, with 14 bases between them. Germline V gene data show CDR1 as DFQATT and CDR2 as SNEGSKA (reference sequence). This CDR3 is built from 12 residues. The CDR3 bases are TGCAGTGCCCTCGGAGGGAACGACGAGCAGTACTTC. It codes for CSALGGNDEQYF.

The J gene is TRBJ1-6, the V gene TRBV5-1, with a tentative D call TRBD1 (5 bases). The CDR3 is made up of 15 amino acids. V lost 4 bases, J lost 6 bases, and 14 bases lay in between. The germline CDR1 and CDR2 sequences are SGHRS and YFSETQ. The CDR3 DNA is TGCGCCAGCAGCAGGAGAGGGGCGGGTAATTCACCCCTCCACTTT. It translates to CASSRRGAGNSPLHF.

The chain links TRBV10-3 to TRBJ2-7; possibly TRBD1 or TRBD2 for D (5 bases each). Trimming cost V 4 bases and J 2 bases, with 15 bases left between them. This CDR3 comprises 15 residues. From germline, CDR1 is ENHRY and CDR2 SYGVKD. CDR3 nucleotide sequence: TGTGCCATCAGTGGCTCCCGGGGCATAACCTACGAGCAGTACTTC. It translates to CAISGSRGITYEQYF.

This clonotype was observed a handful of times. This chain joins TRBV19 and TRBJ2-1; D uncertain. This CDR3 is built from 14 residues. CDR1 is LNHDA and CDR2 is SQIVND in the germline V gene (reference sequence). Trimming removed 3 bases at V and 0 bases at J, with 6 bases between. CDR3 loop: CASSIPSSYNEQFF. The CDR3 DNA follows: TGTGCCAGTAGTATCCCGAGCTCCTACAATGAGCAGTTCTTC.